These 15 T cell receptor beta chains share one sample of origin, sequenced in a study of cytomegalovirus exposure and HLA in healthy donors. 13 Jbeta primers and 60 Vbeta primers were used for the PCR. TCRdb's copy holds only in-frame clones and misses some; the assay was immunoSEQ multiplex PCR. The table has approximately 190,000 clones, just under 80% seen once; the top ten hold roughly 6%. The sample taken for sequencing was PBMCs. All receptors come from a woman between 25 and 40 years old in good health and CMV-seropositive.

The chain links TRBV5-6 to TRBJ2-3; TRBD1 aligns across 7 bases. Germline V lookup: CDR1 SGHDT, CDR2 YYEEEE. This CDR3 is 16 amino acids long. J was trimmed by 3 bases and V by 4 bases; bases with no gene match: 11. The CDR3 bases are TGTGCCAGCAGCAGGTCGGGGACAGAGCCTACAGATACGCAGTATTTT. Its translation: CASSRSGTEPTDTQYF. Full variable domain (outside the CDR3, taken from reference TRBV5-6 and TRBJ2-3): DAGVTQSPTHLIKTRGQQVTLRCSPKSGHDTVSWYQQALGQGPQFIFQYYEEEERQRGNFPDRFSGHQFPNYSSELNVNALLLGDSALYLCASSRSGTEPTDTQYFGPGTRLTVL.

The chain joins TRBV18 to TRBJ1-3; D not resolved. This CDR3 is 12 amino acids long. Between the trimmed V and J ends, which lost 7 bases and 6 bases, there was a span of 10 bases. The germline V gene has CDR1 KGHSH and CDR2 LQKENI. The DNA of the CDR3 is TGTGCCAGCTTCTTACGGGAAAACACCATATATTTT. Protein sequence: CASFLRENTIYF.

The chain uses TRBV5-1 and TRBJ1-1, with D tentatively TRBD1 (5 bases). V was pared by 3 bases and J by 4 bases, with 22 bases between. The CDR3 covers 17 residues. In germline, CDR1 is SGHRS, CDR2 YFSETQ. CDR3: CASSSRGRVRSATEAFF. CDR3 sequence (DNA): TGCGCCAGCAGCTCCCGGGGGAGGGTGAGATCGGCCACTGAAGCTTTCTTT.

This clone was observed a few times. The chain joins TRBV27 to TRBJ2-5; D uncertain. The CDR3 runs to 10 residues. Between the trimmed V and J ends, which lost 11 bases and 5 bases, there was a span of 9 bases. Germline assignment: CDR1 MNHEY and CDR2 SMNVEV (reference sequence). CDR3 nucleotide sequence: TGTGCCCGAGCCCTTGAGACCCAGTACTTC. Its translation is CARALETQYF.

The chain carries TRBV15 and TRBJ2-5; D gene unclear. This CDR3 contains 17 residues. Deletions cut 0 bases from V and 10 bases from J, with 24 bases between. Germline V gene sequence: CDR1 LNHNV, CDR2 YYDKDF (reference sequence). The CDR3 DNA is TGTGCCACCAGCAGAGATCGGTTATTCGGCTGGAGCGAAAACCAGTACTTC. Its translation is CATSRDRLFGWSENQYF.

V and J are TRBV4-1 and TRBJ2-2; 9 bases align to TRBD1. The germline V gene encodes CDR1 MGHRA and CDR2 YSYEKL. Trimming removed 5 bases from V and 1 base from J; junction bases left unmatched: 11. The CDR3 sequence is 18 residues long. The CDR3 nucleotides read TGCGCCAGCAGCGGGCCGGGACAGGGTGCAGGGAACACCGGGGAGCTGTTTTTT. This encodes CASSGPGQGAGNTGELFF.

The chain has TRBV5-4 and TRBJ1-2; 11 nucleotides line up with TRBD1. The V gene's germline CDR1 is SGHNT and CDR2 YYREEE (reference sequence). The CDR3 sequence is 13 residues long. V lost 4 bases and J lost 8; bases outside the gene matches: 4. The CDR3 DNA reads TGTGCCAGCAGCGGACAGGGGGCATCGGGCTACACCTTC. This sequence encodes CASSGQGASGYTF.

CDR3 sequence (DNA): TGTGCCAGCAGCCCCCCGAGACAGGGAAATGAAAAACTGTTTTTT. Translation: CASSPPRQGNEKLFF. This chain uses TRBV7-9 with TRBJ1-4; 7 bases line up with TRBD1. The J segment lost 5 bases and the V segment lost 5 bases, leaving 8 bases of the junction unmatched. This CDR3 spans 15 amino acids. CDR1 is SEHNR, CDR2 FQNEAQ, per germline (reference sequence).

The CDR3 DNA is TGTGCCAGCAGTTTCTCACAACAGGGGGCCACTGAAGCTTTCTTT. This sequence encodes CASSFSQQGATEAFF. The chain links TRBV28 to TRBJ1-1; TRBD1 aligns across 9 bases. CDR3 length: 15 residues. CDR1 is MDHEN and CDR2 is SYDVKM in the germline V gene. V lost 3 bases, J lost 4 bases, and 6 bases stayed unmatched. The full variable domain, its missing parts supplied by reference TRBV28 and TRBJ1-1, is DVKVTQSSRYLVKRTGEKVFLECVQDMDHENMFWYRQDPGLGLRLIYFSYDVKMKEKGDIPEGYSVSREKKERFSLILESASTNQTSMYLCASSFSQQGATEAFFGQGTRLTVV.

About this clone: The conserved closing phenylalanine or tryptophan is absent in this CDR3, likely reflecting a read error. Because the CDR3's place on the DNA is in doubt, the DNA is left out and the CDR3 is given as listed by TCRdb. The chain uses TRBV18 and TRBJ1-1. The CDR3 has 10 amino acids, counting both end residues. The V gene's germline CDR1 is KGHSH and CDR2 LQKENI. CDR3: CASSPGEGLI.

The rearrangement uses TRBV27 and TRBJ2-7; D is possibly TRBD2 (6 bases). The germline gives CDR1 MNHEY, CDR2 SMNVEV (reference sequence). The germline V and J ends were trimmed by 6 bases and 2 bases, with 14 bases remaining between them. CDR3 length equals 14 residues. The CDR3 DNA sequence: TGTGCCAGCAGGAGAGTGGAGGGCCCCTACGAGCAGTACTTC. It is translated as CASRRVEGPYEQYF.

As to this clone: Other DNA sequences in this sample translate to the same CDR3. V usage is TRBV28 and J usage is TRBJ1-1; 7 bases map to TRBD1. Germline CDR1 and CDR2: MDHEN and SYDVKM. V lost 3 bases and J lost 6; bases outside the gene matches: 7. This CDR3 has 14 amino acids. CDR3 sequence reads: CASSLTGSGAEAFF. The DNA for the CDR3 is TGTGCCAGCAGTTTGACAGGGTCGGGCGCTGAAGCTTTCTTT.

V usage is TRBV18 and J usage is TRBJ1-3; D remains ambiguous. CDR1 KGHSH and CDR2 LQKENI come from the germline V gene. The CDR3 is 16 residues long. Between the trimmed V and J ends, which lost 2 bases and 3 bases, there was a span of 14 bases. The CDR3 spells CASSPLRASSGNTIYF. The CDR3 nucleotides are TGTGCCAGCTCACCATTGAGGGCCAGCAGTGGAAACACCATATATTTT.

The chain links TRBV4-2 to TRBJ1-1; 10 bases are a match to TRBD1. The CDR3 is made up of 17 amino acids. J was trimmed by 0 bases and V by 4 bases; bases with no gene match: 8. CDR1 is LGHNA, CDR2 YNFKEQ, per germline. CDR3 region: CASSPPPGQGMNTEAFF. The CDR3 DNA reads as TGTGCCAGCAGCCCACCACCGGGACAGGGGATGAACACTGAAGCTTTCTTT.

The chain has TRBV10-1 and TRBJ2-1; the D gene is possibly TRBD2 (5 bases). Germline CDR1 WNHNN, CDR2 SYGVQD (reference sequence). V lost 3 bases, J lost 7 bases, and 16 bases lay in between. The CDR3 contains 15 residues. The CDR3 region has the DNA TGCGCCAGCAGTGATGAGGCGGGTCCTCGGAATGAGCAGTTCTTC. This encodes CASSDEAGPRNEQFF.